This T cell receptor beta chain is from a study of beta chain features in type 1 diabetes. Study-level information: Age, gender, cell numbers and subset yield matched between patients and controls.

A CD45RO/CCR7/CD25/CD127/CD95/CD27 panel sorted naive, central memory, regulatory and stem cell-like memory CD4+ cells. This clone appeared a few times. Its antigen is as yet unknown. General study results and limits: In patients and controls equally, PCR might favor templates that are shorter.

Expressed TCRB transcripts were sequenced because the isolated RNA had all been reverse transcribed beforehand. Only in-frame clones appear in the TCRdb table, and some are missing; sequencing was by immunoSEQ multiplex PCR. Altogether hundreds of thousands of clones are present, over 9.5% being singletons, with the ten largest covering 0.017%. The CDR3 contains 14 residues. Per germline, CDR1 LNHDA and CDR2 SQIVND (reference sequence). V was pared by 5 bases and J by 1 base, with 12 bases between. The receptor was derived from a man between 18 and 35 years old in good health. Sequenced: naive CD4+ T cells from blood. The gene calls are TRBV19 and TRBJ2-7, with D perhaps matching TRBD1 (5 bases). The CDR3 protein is CASSGAWTSYEQYF. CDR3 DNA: TGTGCCAGTAGTGGGGCCTGGACGTCCTACGAGCAGTACTTC.